This T cell receptor (beta chain) was observed in a study of T cells in Graves' hyperthyroidism and ophthalmopathy. The investigators amplified TCR beta CDR3 regions from RNA transcripts. The HTBI primer set drove a first-round RT-PCR of the TCR CDR3. A single record per CDR3 protein comes from TCRdb applying MiXCR to the multiplex PCR reads. The repertoire consists of about half a million distinct CDR3 sequences, with roughly a sixth occurring once and the leading ten covering 29%. The sequence was collected from a woman in her twenties or thirties with Graves' ophthalmopathy. Specimen: blood.

The chain's CDR3 is CASSQSQGAGFETQYF. The DNA of the CDR3 is TGTGCCAGCAGTCAATCCCAGGGGGCCGGGTTCGAGACCCAGTACTTC. The rearrangement uses TRBV6-4 and TRBJ2-5; 8 bases agree with TRBD1. The germline V gene has CDR1 MRHNA and CDR2 SNTAGT. There are 16 residues in the CDR3. The junction had 13 bases not matched to a gene; V was cut back by 5 bases and J by 5 bases.